This TCR beta chain is from a study of T-cell reconstitution after alpha-beta-depleted transplantation in children. It was with unique molecular identifiers that the TCRbeta library was prepared. TCRdb re-analysed the PCR reads in MiXCR, keeping a single row per CDR3 protein. The sample yields 490,000 or so distinct CDR3 sequences, roughly an eighth seen once. Germline values: CDR1 SGDLS, CDR2 YYNGEE. The junction had 8 bases not matched to a gene; V was cut back by 2 bases and J by 0 bases. This CDR3 spans 16 amino acids. The sequencing here drew on PBMCs from the stem cell graft donor, taken from the stem cell graft. The chain combines TRBV9 with TRBJ2-7, with 7 bases lining up with TRBD2. This sequence originates from a human donor who donated a stem cell graft to a child with combined immunodeficiency. The CDR3 DNA reads TGTGCCAGCAGCGTGGGGGGGACCTACCACTCCTACGAGCAGTACTTC. It translates to CASSVGGTYHSYEQYF.